Reported below is one T cell receptor (beta chain). The V gene's germline CDR1 is GTSNPN and CDR2 SVGIG (reference sequence). Trimming removed 0 bases from V and 4 bases from J, with 6 bases in between. CDR3 length: 12 residues. TCRdb keeps only in-frame clones here, not all; method: immunoSEQ multiplex PCR. Found here are about 260,000 clones, over 75% of them singletons; the top ten hold 0.7%. This record comes from a study of blood T cell repertoires in COVID-19. Overall study: Samples taken during acute and convalescent COVID-19 were collected in the United States, Italy and Spain.

This clonotype was obtained from a human donor in a cohort sampled during active COVID-19. The chain couples TRBV30 to TRBJ2-5; D not resolved. Sequencing was done on a sample of peripheral blood. CDR3 sequence: CAWSVQRETQYF. CDR3 coding DNA: TGTGCCTGGAGTGTACAGAGAGAGACCCAGTACTTC. Variable domain in full (rest from reference TRBV30 and TRBJ2-5): SQTIHQWPATLVQPVGSPLSLECTVEGTSNPNLYWYRQAAGRGLQLLFYSVGIGQISSEVPQNLSASRPQDRQFILSSKKLLLSDSGFYLCAWSVQRETQYFGPGTRLLVL.